Shown below are 14 T cell receptor beta chains from a single sample sequenced in a study of blood T cell repertoires in COVID-19. Generated by immunoSEQ multiplex PCR, the TCRdb table keeps only in-frame clones and is missing some. The sample yields about 91,000 clones, more than 75% seen once. Sequences were obtained from peripheral blood. The receptors derive from a woman of 80 years or more with active COVID-19.

The rearrangement joins TRBV5-1 to TRBJ2-7; D gene ambiguous. CDR3 length: 15 residues. Trimming took 0 bases from V and 6 from J, leaving 16 bases between them. CDR1 and CDR2 (germline): SGHRS, YFSETQ. CDR3 protein: CASSLGIGTTGEQYF. The CDR3 region has the DNA TGCGCCAGCAGCTTGGGTATCGGTACGACTGGCGAGCAGTACTTC.

The chain joins TRBV7-2 to TRBJ2-3; D call uncertain. Germline values: CDR1 SGHTA, CDR2 FQGNSA. V lost 5 bases and J 6 bases, leaving 18 bases between the germline ends. The CDR3 is 15 amino acids. CDR3: CASSPRSPVRDTQYF. Written as DNA, the CDR3 is TGTGCCAGCAGCCCTAGATCCCCGGTTAGGGATACGCAGTATTTT.

The chain employs TRBV6-5 and TRBJ1-6, with TRBD1 matching over 7 bases. The CDR3 loop spans 14 amino acids. Germline assignment: CDR1 MNHEY and CDR2 SVGAGI. V dropped 6 bases and J dropped 13; count of bases not matched to a gene: 12. The CDR3 DNA follows: TGTGCCAGCAGCCGGGGGACAGCCCTTAAGCCCCTCCACTTT. This encodes CASSRGTALKPLHF.

This chain joins TRBV19 and TRBJ2-6; D not resolved. The CDR3 loop spans 14 amino acids. The V end was cut by 1 base, the J end by 4 bases, with 5 bases between. Germline V gene data show CDR1 as LNHDA and CDR2 as SQIVND (reference sequence). The CDR3 region has the DNA TGTGCCAGTAGTATAGGGGCAGGGGCCAACGTCCTGACTTTC. Protein sequence: CASSIGAGANVLTF.

The V gene is TRBV7-3, the J gene TRBJ2-4; tentatively, D is TRBD2 (7 bases). Germline V gene data show CDR1 as SGHTA and CDR2 as FQGTGA. Trimming pared 5 bases from V and 9 bases from J, leaving 14 bases between. This CDR3 has 13 amino acids. CDR3 DNA sequence: TGTGCCAGCAGCCCCCCGGGGGGCAGCATTCAGTACTTC. It yields the protein CASSPPGGSIQYF.

The V call is TRBV27, the J call TRBJ2-5; 10 bases are shared with TRBD2. CDR1 is MNHEY and CDR2 is SMNVEV in the germline V gene (reference sequence). V was clipped by 5 bases and J by 5 bases; unmatched bases: 5. The CDR3 runs to 14 residues. CDR3 protein: CASSKREGFETQYF. As DNA, the CDR3 is TGTGCCAGCAGTAAGCGGGAGGGCTTCGAGACCCAGTACTTC.

This clone came up a few times. This chain connects TRBV30 to TRBJ2-7, with 11 bases aligning to TRBD2. The CDR3 has 12 amino acids. Germline V gene data show CDR1 as GTSNPN and CDR2 as SVGIG (reference sequence). V shed 3 bases and J 13 bases; nucleotides not matched to a gene: 8. CDR3 DNA: TGTGCCTGGAGGGGCACTAGCGGGAGTTCATACTTC. Its protein is CAWRGTSGSSYF. The full variable domain, rest sourced from reference TRBV30 and TRBJ2-7, is SQTIHQWPATLVQPVGSPLSLECTVEGTSNPNLYWYRQAAGRGLQLLFYSVGIGQISSEVPQNLSASRPQDRQFILSSKKLLLSDSGFYLCAWRGTSGSSYFGPGTRLTVT.

The rearrangement joins TRBV19 to TRBJ1-5; D is unresolved. This CDR3 region has 14 residues. Germline CDR1 LNHDA, CDR2 SQIVND (reference sequence). Trimming removed 3 bases at V and 2 bases at J, with 8 bases between. The CDR3 loop reads CASSIGWRNQPQHF. CDR3 sequence (DNA): TGTGCCAGTAGTATCGGGTGGCGCAATCAGCCCCAGCATTTT.

This rearrangement joins TRBV5-4 to TRBJ2-3, with 10 bases lining up with TRBD2. The junction had 11 bases not matched to a gene; V was cut back by 3 bases and J by 7 bases. The CDR3 totals 16 residues. CDR1 is SGHNT and CDR2 is YYREEE in the germline V gene (reference sequence). CDR3 DNA: TGTGCCAGCAGCTCAGAGCGGGAGGGCCGGGCGAATACGCAGTATTTT. Amino acids: CASSSEREGRANTQYF.

The chain links TRBV20-1 to TRBJ2-7; 8 nucleotides agree with TRBD2. The germline CDR1 and CDR2 sequences are DFQATT and SNEGSKA (reference sequence). J was trimmed by 3 bases and V by 3 bases; bases with no gene match: 10. This CDR3 comprises 15 residues. CDR3 DNA sequence: TGCAGTGCTAGTGGTAGCGGGAAGGGTGTCTACGAGCAGTACTTC. The encoded protein is CSASGSGKGVYEQYF.

This chain links TRBV11-2 with TRBJ2-4, with 10 bases identical to TRBD2. The CDR3 is 18 amino acids. With V trimmed by 3 bases and J by 6 bases, 14 bases remained unmatched. The germline CDR1 and CDR2 sequences are SGHAT and FQNNGV. The CDR3: CASSLGPQAGGPGNIQYF. The CDR3 DNA reads as TGTGCCAGCAGCTTGGGCCCTCAAGCGGGAGGGCCAGGAAACATTCAGTACTTC.

The chain carries TRBV2 and TRBJ1-5, with 8 positions matching TRBD1. Looked up from germline, CDR1 is SNHLY and CDR2 is FYNNEI. Germline trimming cut 8 bases from V and 4 bases from J; bases unmatched to any gene: 10. The CDR3 is 15 amino acids. The DNA of the CDR3 is TGTGCCAGCCTCGAGGGGGGACAGGAAAATCAGCCCCAGCATTTT. It yields the protein CASLEGGQENQPQHF.

The chain couples TRBV7-2 to TRBJ2-5; TRBD2 matches at 11 bases. This CDR3 is 14 amino acids long. From germline, CDR1 is SGHTA and CDR2 FQGNSA. The junction had 7 bases not matched to a gene; V was cut back by 8 bases and J by 5 bases. CDR3: CASRGLAAGETQYF. CDR3 nucleotide sequence: TGTGCCAGCCGGGGACTAGCGGCCGGGGAGACCCAGTACTTC. Supplemented by reference TRBV7-2 and TRBJ2-5, the full variable domain reads GAGVSQSPSNKVTEKGKDVELRCDPISGHTALYWYRQSLGQGLEFLIYFQGNSAPDKSGLPSDRFSAERTGGSVSTLTIQRTQQEDSAVYLCASRGLAAGETQYFGPGTRLLVL.

The rearrangement uses TRBV7-2 and TRBJ2-7; TRBD2 aligns across 11 bases. The CDR3 has 15 amino acids. Germline V CDR1 and CDR2: SGHTA, FQGNSA. Trimming cost V 6 bases and J 2 bases; bases outside gene matches: 6. CDR3 nucleotides: TGTGCCAGCAGGATAGCGGGAGGGACCACCTACGAGCAGTACTTC. It encodes CASRIAGGTTYEQYF.